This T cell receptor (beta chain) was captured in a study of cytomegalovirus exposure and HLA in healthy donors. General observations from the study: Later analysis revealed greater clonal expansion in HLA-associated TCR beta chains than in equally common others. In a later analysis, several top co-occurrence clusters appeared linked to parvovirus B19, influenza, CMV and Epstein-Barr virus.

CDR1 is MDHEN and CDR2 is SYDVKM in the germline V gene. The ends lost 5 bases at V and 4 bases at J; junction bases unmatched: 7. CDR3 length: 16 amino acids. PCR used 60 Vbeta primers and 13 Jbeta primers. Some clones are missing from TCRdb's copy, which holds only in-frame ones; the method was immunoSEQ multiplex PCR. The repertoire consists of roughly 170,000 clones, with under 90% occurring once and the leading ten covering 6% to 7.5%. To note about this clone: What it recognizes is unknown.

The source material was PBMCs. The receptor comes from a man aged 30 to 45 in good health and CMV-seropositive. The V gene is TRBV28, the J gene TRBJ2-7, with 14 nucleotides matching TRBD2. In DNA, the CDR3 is TGTGCCAGCAGTCCTGGTAGACTAGCGGGAGGGTACGAGCAGTACTTC. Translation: CASSPGRLAGGYEQYF. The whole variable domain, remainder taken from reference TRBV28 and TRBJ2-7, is DVKVTQSSRYLVKRTGEKVFLECVQDMDHENMFWYRQDPGLGLRLIYFSYDVKMKEKGDIPEGYSVSREKKERFSLILESASTNQTSMYLCASSPGRLAGGYEQYFGPGTRLTVT.